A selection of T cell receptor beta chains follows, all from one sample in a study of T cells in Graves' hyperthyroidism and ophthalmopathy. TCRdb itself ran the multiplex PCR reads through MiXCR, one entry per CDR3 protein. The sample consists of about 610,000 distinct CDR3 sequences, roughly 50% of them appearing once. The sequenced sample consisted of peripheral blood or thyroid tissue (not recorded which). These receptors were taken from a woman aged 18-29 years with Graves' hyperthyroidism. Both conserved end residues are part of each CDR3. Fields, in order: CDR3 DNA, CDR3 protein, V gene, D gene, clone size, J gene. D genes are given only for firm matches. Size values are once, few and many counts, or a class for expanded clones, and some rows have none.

TGTGCCAGCAGCCCGAGGGACGGCGCGGTGACCCAGTACTTC	CASSPRDGAVTQYF	TRBV3-1	-	many	TRBJ2-5
TGTGCCAGCGGAGGGCTAGCGGGAGGGCCCTACGAGCAGTACTTC	CASGGLAGGPYEQYF	TRBV2	TRBD2	-	TRBJ2-7
TGTGCCACCAGTGATCCCGGGACTAGCTCCTACAATGAGCAGTTCTTC	CATSDPGTSSYNEQFF	TRBV10-3	TRBD2	-	TRBJ2-1
TGCAGTGCTTCCTCTAGCGGACACTACGAGCAGTACTTC	CSASSSGHYEQYF	TRBV20-1	TRBD2	-	TRBJ2-7
TGTGCCAGCAGTTCCACGGTGGGGGAGAATGAAAAACTGTTTTTT	CASSSTVGENEKLFF	TRBV6-6	-	few	TRBJ1-4
TGCAGTGCTAGGCCCGGACCCGCTAACTATGGCTACACCTTC	CSARPGPANYGYTF	TRBV20-1	-	many	TRBJ1-2
TGTGCCAGCAGTTACTTCGGGAACACTGAAGCTTTCTTT	CASSYFGNTEAFF	TRBV6-5	-	many	TRBJ1-1
TGTGCCAGCAGCTTGTCCCGGAAGTCCTTGGATGAGCAGTACTTC	CASSLSRKSLDEQYF	TRBV7-8	-	once	TRBJ2-7
TGTGCCATCAGTGATGTGTGGGAAGGAGTCAATGAGCAGTACTTC	CAISDVWEGVNEQYF	TRBV10-3	-	few	TRBJ2-7
TGTGCCAGCCGCCTTAGGTCGGTGATGTACTTC	CASRLRSVMYF	TRBV28	-	many	TRBJ2-7
TGCGCCAGCAGCGGGGGACGAACGGGTCAAGAGACCCAGTACTTC	CASSGGRTGQETQYF	TRBV5-1	-	few	TRBJ2-5
TGTGCCAGCAGTGAAGCGCCTAGCGGGAGTTACACCGGGGAGCTGTTTTTT	CASSEAPSGSYTGELFF	TRBV6-1	TRBD2	-	TRBJ2-2
TGTGCCAGTAGTCAAAGGGTGAACACTGAAGCTTTCTTT	CASSQRVNTEAFF	TRBV19	-	many	TRBJ1-1
TGTGCCAGCAGCCCGGACTTGGGGCAGGGGGAGCTGTTTTTT	CASSPDLGQGELFF	TRBV9	-	-	TRBJ2-2
TGTGCCAGCAGCCCAGTTATCACTAGCACTCAAGAGACCCAGTACTTC	CASSPVITSTQETQYF	TRBV5-6	-	many	TRBJ2-5
TGTGCCAGCAGCTTAGGGACTAGCGGGAGTTACCAAGAGACCCAGTACTTC	CASSLGTSGSYQETQYF	TRBV7-9	TRBD2	-	TRBJ2-5
TGTGCCAGCAGCCCGGAACAGGGGGCTTACACTGAAGCTTTCTTT	CASSPEQGAYTEAFF	TRBV9	TRBD1	many	TRBJ1-1
TGTGCCAGCAGCGTTGAGCTGGGGGGCGTCCAGCATTTT	CASSVELGGVQHF	TRBV2	-	-	TRBJ1-5
TGTGCCAGCAGTCCACGGGGGATTATGAACACTGAAGCTTTCTTT	CASSPRGIMNTEAFF	TRBV27	-	-	TRBJ1-1
TGTGCCAGCAGCTTAGTAGGGGTCGCGAGCTCCTACGAGCAGTACTTC	CASSLVGVASSYEQYF	TRBV7-9	-	many	TRBJ2-7
TGTGCCATCAAATCCAGGGAGGAAAATCAGCCCCAGCATTTT	CAIKSREENQPQHF	TRBV10-3	-	many	TRBJ1-5
TGTGCCAGCTCACCAGGGCCGACGTATGGCAATCAGCCCCAGCATTTT	CASSPGPTYGNQPQHF	TRBV12-3/TRBV12-4	-	-	TRBJ1-5
TGTGCCAGCAGTGAGGGGCCTGGCGGGAGGGGCACAGATACGCAGTATTTT	CASSEGPGGRGTDTQYF	TRBV2	TRBD2	-	TRBJ2-3
TGTGCCAGCAGCTTTATAGAATCCCACGAGCAGTACTTC	CASSFIESHEQYF	TRBV7-9	-	many	TRBJ2-7
TGCAGTGCTAGGCCGTTACAGGGGGCTCATGGTGAAAAACTGTTTTTT	CSARPLQGAHGEKLFF	TRBV20-1	TRBD1	-	TRBJ1-4
TGCGCCAGCAGTGACCGGACAGGCGGCGCCTACGAGCAGTACTTC	CASSDRTGGAYEQYF	TRBV10-2	TRBD1	-	TRBJ2-7
TGTGCCAGCAGTGGGACACCGTATGGCTACACCTTC	CASSGTPYGYTF	TRBV2	-	-	TRBJ1-2
TGCAGCGTCGAGCTCTCGGGACAGGGGGCTAAGTACGAGCAGTACTTC	CSVELSGQGAKYEQYF	TRBV29-1	TRBD1	-	TRBJ2-7